The 6 T cell receptor beta chains in this list originate from one sample, sequenced in a study of blood T cell repertoires in COVID-19. Using immunoSEQ multiplex PCR, the repertoire was profiled, and TCRdb retains in-frame clones only, with some absent. The table shows 40,000 or so clones, with about 89% occurring only once. Sequencing was carried out using peripheral blood. Receptor source: a man aged 50-59 years with active COVID-19.

This chain uses TRBV7-2 with TRBJ2-5; 16 bases agree with TRBD2. Losses at the gene ends were 6 bases for V and 5 bases for J; bases not matched to a gene: 6. CDR3 length: 16 residues. Per the germline V gene, CDR1 is SGHTA and CDR2 is FQGNSA. In DNA, the CDR3 is TGTGCCAGCAGACCGGGACTAGCGGGGGGGCGGGAGACCCAGTACTTC. Translation: CASRPGLAGGRETQYF.

This rearrangement joins TRBV2 to TRBJ2-3; 7 nucleotides line up with TRBD2. Per germline, CDR1 SNHLY and CDR2 FYNNEI. This CDR3 has 14 amino acids. Trimming at V came to 3 bases and at J to 6 bases, leaving 6 bases not matched to a gene. This CDR3 is CASSDPLAVDTQYF. As DNA, the CDR3 is TGTGCCAGCAGTGACCCCCTAGCGGTGGATACGCAGTATTTT.

The J gene is TRBJ1-1, the V gene TRBV27, with D possibly TRBD1 on 6 matching bases. The CDR3 is 13 residues long. V lost 2 bases and J lost 5, with 9 bases in between. In germline, CDR1 is MNHEY, CDR2 SMNVEV (reference sequence). The CDR3: CASSLAGATEAFF. In nucleotides, the CDR3 is TGTGCCAGCAGTTTAGCGGGGGCAACTGAAGCTTTCTTT.

The chain has TRBV18 and TRBJ2-3, with 10 positions matching TRBD2. This CDR3 spans 20 amino acids. Germline-derived CDR1 and CDR2 are KGHSH and LQKENI. With 4 bases clipped from V and 0 bases from J, the junction kept 16 bases outside the gene matches. CDR3 region: CASSHPTEVGLAASTDTQYF. CDR3 nucleotide sequence: TGTGCCAGCTCACACCCGACCGAAGTTGGACTAGCGGCTAGCACAGATACGCAGTATTTT.

This chain joins TRBV7-2 and TRBJ1-3; D remains unclear. V was trimmed by 5 bases and J by 3 bases, leaving 5 bases between them. This CDR3 region has 12 residues. Germline V lookup: CDR1 SGHTA, CDR2 FQGNSA. In nucleotides, the CDR3 is TGTGCCAGCAGCGCGGGTGGAAACACCATATATTTT. As protein: CASSAGGNTIYF.

The chain recombines TRBV4-2 with TRBJ2-1; 12 bases fit TRBD2. CDR1 is LGHNA and CDR2 is YNFKEQ in the germline V gene. The CDR3 has 16 residues. V trimming: 4 bases; J trimming: 4 bases; junction bases outside the gene matches: 5. CDR3 DNA sequence: TGTGCCAGCAGCCTAGGAGGACTAGCGGGGTACAATGAGCAGTTCTTC. Its translation is CASSLGGLAGYNEQFF.